This T cell receptor beta chain appears in the sequencing data of a study of cytotoxic CD8 clonotypes in ibrutinib-treated CLL. Study background: Included were roughly ten relapsed/refractory and roughly 15 treatment-naive patients, of whom 17 to 18 were IGHV unmutated. Response sampling came at median around 12 months of treatment, ranging about 6 to 36 months.

Details on this clone: Its antigen is unidentified.

CDR3 length: 15 amino acids. The ends were cut back, 0 bases at V and 5 bases at J, with 15 bases in the middle. Germline V gives CDR1 SGDLS, CDR2 YYNGEE. The data were produced by immunoSEQ multiplex PCR, yet TCRdb's version contains in-frame clones alone and is incomplete. The repertoire has 130,000 or so clones, roughly 88% of them found once; the top ten carry roughly 1.9%. General study points: Clonality was higher at baseline than in age-matched healthy donors and tracked circulating CD8+ T-cell counts. Public clonotypes, rarely seen, contracted or held steady on treatment.

This receptor was identified in a human donor with chronic lymphocytic leukemia. The J gene is TRBJ2-7, the V gene TRBV9, with D perhaps matching TRBD2 (7 bases). Specimen: PBMCs, collected after 24 months of ibrutinib treatment. CDR3 sequence (DNA): TGTGCCAGCAGCGTAGAAGGGGGAGGGACCCACGAGCAGTACTTC. It yields the protein CASSVEGGGTHEQYF.